The 14 T cell receptor beta chains below come from one sample, sequenced in a study of T cells in localized non-small cell lung cancer. The repertoire was sequenced with immunoSEQ multiplex PCR; TCRdb's copy has only in-frame clones and lacks some. This table has approximately 2,000 clones, around 25% appearing once. Sequenced material: normal lung tissue next to the tumor, taken before any cancer treatment. These receptors originate from a female donor older than 55 with stage III squamous cell lung carcinoma.

CDR3 protein: CASSFGQLLEGGYTF. The CDR3 DNA reads as TGTGCCAGCAGCTTTGGACAGCTTCTAGAAGGTGGCTACACCTTC. The rearrangement links TRBV11-3 to TRBJ1-2, with D possibly being TRBD1 (6 bases). Trimming took 3 bases from V and 7 from J, leaving 18 bases between them. Germline V lookup: CDR1 SGHNT, CDR2 YENEEA. The CDR3 length is 15 residues.

This clone has a handful of counts. The chain's CDR3 is CASSYLRLKGCEQYF. The CDR3 nucleotides are TGTGCCAGCAGTTACTTACGGTTAAAGGGGTGCGAGCAGTACTTC. The chain links TRBV6-8 to TRBJ2-7; TRBD1 is a possible D gene (5 bases). Deletions cut 1 base from V and 6 bases from J, with 16 bases between. The CDR3 covers 15 residues. CDR1 is MNHGY and CDR2 is SAAAGT in the germline V gene.

This chain joins TRBV6-8 and TRBJ1-2, with unresolved D. Germline V gene sequence: CDR1 MNHGY, CDR2 SAAAGT. Between the trimmed V and J ends, which lost 2 bases and 6 bases, there was a span of 10 bases. The CDR3 runs to 13 residues. The CDR3 here is CASSYGSDNGYTF. As DNA, the CDR3 is TGTGCCAGCAGTTACGGGAGTGATAATGGCTACACCTTC.

The chain employs TRBV11-3 and TRBJ2-3, with a weak D call TRBD1 (6 bases). CDR1 is SGHNT and CDR2 is YENEEA in the germline V gene. The length of the CDR3 is 16 residues. V dropped 7 bases and J dropped 0 bases, with 17 bases sitting between them. The CDR3 reads CASTSTFGQSTDTQYF. The CDR3 DNA sequence: TGTGCCAGCACTTCTACATTTGGACAGAGCACAGATACGCAGTATTTT.

This sequence joins TRBV29-1 and TRBJ2-1; 14 bases are a match to TRBD2. The germline gives CDR1 SQVTM, CDR2 ANQGSEA. The V and J ends lost 6 bases and 10 bases, in that order; junction bases with no gene match: 5. The CDR3 runs to 13 residues. CDR3 residues: CSVGLAGGGEQFF. The CDR3 DNA follows: TGCAGCGTAGGACTAGCGGGAGGCGGCGAGCAGTTCTTC.

This clone was observed a single time. The chain uses TRBV18 and TRBJ2-3; 7 bases fit TRBD1. The junction had 16 bases not matched to a gene; V was cut back by 3 bases and J by 4 bases. In germline, CDR1 is KGHSH, CDR2 LQKENI. The CDR3 totals 18 residues. Here the CDR3 DNA reads TGTGCCAGCTCACCTTTAAAACAGGGGCGCTTTACGCCAGATACGCAGTATTTT. This translates into CASSPLKQGRFTPDTQYF.

The V call is TRBV29-1, the J call TRBJ1-3, with no clear D. V was shortened by 2 bases and J by 0 bases, with 14 bases between the two germline ends. From germline, CDR1 is SQVTM and CDR2 ANQGSEA. The CDR3 is 16 amino acids. The CDR3 is CSVESYQSSSGNTIYF. Here the CDR3 DNA reads TGCAGCGTTGAATCCTACCAGTCGTCCTCTGGAAACACCATATATTTT.

The chain carries TRBV19 and TRBJ1-2, with D perhaps matching TRBD1 (6 bases). CDR3 length equals 14 residues. Germline V gene data show CDR1 as LNHDA and CDR2 as SQIVND (reference sequence). V lost 3 bases and J lost 2, with 10 bases in between. DNA of the CDR3: TGTGCCAGTAGTATGGGAGGGGGAAACTATGGCTACACCTTC. Protein product: CASSMGGGNYGYTF.

This clone turned up a few times. The V call is TRBV9, the J call TRBJ2-7, with 8 nucleotides matching TRBD1. The CDR3 covers 12 residues. Germline V lookup: CDR1 SGDLS, CDR2 YYNGEE. With V trimmed by 5 bases and J by 4 bases, 2 bases remained unmatched. CDR3 DNA: TGTGCCAGCAGTGACAGGGGATACGAGCAGTACTTC. Protein product: CASSDRGYEQYF.

In this sample, this clone turned up a few times. This chain joins TRBV6-7 and TRBJ1-3; D gene unclear. TRBV6-7 is annotated as an ORF whose role is uncertain. The CDR3 is 11 amino acids. V lost 5 bases to trimming and J lost 4 bases, with 3 bases between them. Written as DNA, the CDR3 is TGTGCCAGCAGTGCAGGAAACACCATATATTTT. Amino acid sequence: CASSAGNTIYF.

In its sample, this clone was seen a few times. V is TRBV6-7 and J is TRBJ2-7; no firm D call. TRBV6-7 is designated an ORF whose function remains uncertain. With 11 bases removed from V and 2 bases from J, the gap between germline ends came to 16 bases. The CDR3 is 13 residues long. The DNA of the CDR3 is TGTGCCGTCAGGCCGCTTTCAACCTACGAGCAGTACTTC. Its translation is CAVRPLSTYEQYF.

This clone was observed a few times. The V gene is TRBV9, the J gene TRBJ1-6, with 9 bases aligning to TRBD1. Germline CDR1 and CDR2: SGDLS and YYNGEE. The junction had 7 bases not matched to a gene; V was cut back by 5 bases and J by 7 bases. This CDR3 region has 15 residues. The CDR3 region has the DNA TGTGCCAGCAGTCCTTCCGACAGGGGGAATTCACCCCTCCACTTT. The encoded protein is CASSPSDRGNSPLHF.

The genes are TRBV28 and TRBJ2-3; 9 bases are shared with TRBD2. The CDR3 runs to 20 residues. V shed 2 bases and J 0 bases; nucleotides not matched to a gene: 15. Germline V gene lookup returns CDR1 MDHEN and CDR2 SYDVKM. CDR3 protein: CASSLHARIWREGSTDTQYF. The CDR3, as DNA: TGTGCCAGCAGTTTACACGCGAGGATCTGGCGGGAGGGGAGCACAGATACGCAGTATTTT.

The chain has TRBV19 and TRBJ2-1; the match to TRBD2 covers 12 bases. This CDR3 is built from 18 residues. Germline V gene sequence: CDR1 LNHDA, CDR2 SQIVND (reference sequence). V gave up 3 bases and J gave up 1 base; unmatched junction bases: 7. CDR3 DNA: TGTGCCAGTAGTATCGGGCTAGCGGGAGGGCCGTCCTACAATGAGCAGTTCTTC. Its translation: CASSIGLAGGPSYNEQFF.